The T cell receptor beta chain under discussion was sequenced for a study of metastatic and nonmetastatic thyroid tumors. Study-level background: The comparison covered peripheral blood and tumor or nodule tissue in malignant and benign thyroid patients.

V shed 4 bases and J 6 bases; nucleotides not matched to a gene: 15. Germline V gene lookup returns CDR1 SGHRS and CDR2 YFSETQ. The CDR3 length is 16 residues. Prior to thyroid surgery, none of the patients had received any treatment. Regarding the study as a whole: In blood and tumor, TCR beta diversity was reportedly significantly higher in malignant thyroid tumors than in benign nodules.

Authors' analysis steps: To classify distant metastasis in papillary thyroid cancer, a model was built from CDR3 differences across clinicopathological groups. MiXCR was used by TCRdb to re-call the PCR reads. The V and J calls and clone size are TCRdb's, not the authors'. Of several thousand clones listed, 29% were seen once; the top ten hold approximately 9.6%. About this clone: What it binds is not known.

The chain couples TRBV5-1 to TRBJ1-2, with 7 bases that match TRBD1. The source material was adjacent normal tissue. The source of this sequence is a female donor with papillary thyroid cancer or a benign thyroid nodule (not recorded which). Some clones in this sample may be carry-over from other donors' samples. The DNA for the CDR3 is TGCGCCAGCAGCCGAGGAACGGAGGGACAGACCAATGGCTACACCTTC. Amino acids: CASSRGTEGQTNGYTF.